This T cell receptor (beta chain) was recovered during a study of shared clonotypes between healthy human individuals. Overall study results and limits: Donor clonotype sharing was expected to depend on sequencing depth.

CD8 cells regarded as naive lacked CD45RO, were positively chosen for CCR7, and omitted terminally differentiated effector memory CD45RA+ cells. TCRdb keeps only in-frame clones here, not all; method: immunoSEQ multiplex PCR. The sample records some 2.1 million clones, less than 95% being singletons. The V gene's germline CDR1 is SGHNT and CDR2 YYREEE (reference sequence). V lost 0 bases, J lost 5 bases, and 11 bases lay in between. The CDR3 is 14 residues long. This clone was counted only a few times. Its specificity is not known. This chain uses TRBV5-4 with TRBJ2-5, with D unclear. The sequence derives from a young man in good health. The sample comprised naive CD8+ T cells sorted from blood. CDR3 in DNA: TGTGCCAGCAGCTTGGATCAGTTGGTGGAGACCCAGTACTTC. Translation gives CASSLDQLVETQYF.